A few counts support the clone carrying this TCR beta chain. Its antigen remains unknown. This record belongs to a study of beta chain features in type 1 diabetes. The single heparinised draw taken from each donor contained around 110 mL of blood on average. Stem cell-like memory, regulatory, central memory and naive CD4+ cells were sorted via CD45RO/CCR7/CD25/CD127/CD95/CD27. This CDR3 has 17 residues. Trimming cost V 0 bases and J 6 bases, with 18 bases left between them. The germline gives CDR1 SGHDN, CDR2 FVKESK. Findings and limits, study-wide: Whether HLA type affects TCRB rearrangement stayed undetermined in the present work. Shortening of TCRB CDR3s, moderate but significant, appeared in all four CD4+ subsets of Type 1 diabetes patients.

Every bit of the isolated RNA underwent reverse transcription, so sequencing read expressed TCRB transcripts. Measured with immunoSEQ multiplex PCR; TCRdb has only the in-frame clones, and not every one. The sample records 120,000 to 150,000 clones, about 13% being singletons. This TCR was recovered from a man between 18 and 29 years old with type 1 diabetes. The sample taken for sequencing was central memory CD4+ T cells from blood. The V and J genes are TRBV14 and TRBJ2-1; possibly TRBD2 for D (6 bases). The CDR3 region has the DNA TGTGCCAGCAGCCAAGATCGGGGGACGCAGGACCCCAATGAGCAGTTCTTC. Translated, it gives CASSQDRGTQDPNEQFF.